The 29 T cell receptor beta chains listed next were all sequenced from one sample in a study of Tregs in tolerant kidney transplant recipients. Method: immunoSEQ multiplex PCR; TCRdb's copy keeps in-frame clones and lacks some. The sample has roughly 64,000 clones; around 87% are singletons. Mixed chimerism was transient after nonmyeloablative marrow transplants from related graft donors. This specimen was CD4+ T cells from blood (PBMCs), taken 6 months after the transplant. All receptors derive from a human patient who received a combined kidney and bone marrow transplant. The graft donor may be the source of some T cells.

The chain has TRBV11-2 and TRBJ1-2; TRBD1 might be the D (5 bases). The CDR3 has 15 residues. Trimming shortened V by 6 bases and J by 6 bases, and 20 bases separated the two germline ends. Germline V gene data show CDR1 as SGHAT and CDR2 as FQNNGV. CDR3 region: CASRPLWGREDGYTF. CDR3 in DNA: TGTGCCAGCAGACCCCTCTGGGGGAGGGAGGATGGCTACACCTTC.

This clone was recorded a few times. V usage is TRBV19 and J usage is TRBJ1-1; D unclear. The CDR3 length is 13 residues. V was pared by 7 bases and J by 4 bases, with 13 bases between. Germline values: CDR1 LNHDA, CDR2 SQIVND (reference sequence). DNA of the CDR3: TGTGCCAGTATGGACTTTACGGGCACTGAAGCTTTCTTT. It is translated as CASMDFTGTEAFF.

The chain combines TRBV29-1 with TRBJ1-2; D perhaps matches TRBD1 (5 bases). Trimming left V 0 bases short and J 7 bases short, with 15 bases between. The germline V gene has CDR1 SQVTM and CDR2 ANQGSEA. The CDR3 is 14 amino acids. CDR3 in amino acids: CSVEELRASGGYTF. In DNA form, the CDR3 reads TGCAGCGTTGAAGAGCTCAGGGCTTCCGGTGGCTACACCTTC.

This chain joins TRBV7-2 and TRBJ2-5; TRBD2 agrees at 8 bases. This CDR3 region has 16 residues. Germline CDR1 is SGHTA and CDR2 is FQGNSA. V was clipped by 0 bases and J by 5 bases; unmatched bases: 8. CDR3 amino acids: CASSLAPAGAGETQYF. In DNA, the CDR3 is TGTGCCAGCAGCTTAGCGCCAGCGGGAGCGGGGGAGACCCAGTACTTC.

To note about this clone: This sample also contains other DNA sequences that code for the same CDR3. The gene calls are TRBV11-3 and TRBJ2-1, with D perhaps TRBD1 (6 bases). The CDR3 runs 15 residues. Trimming left V 3 bases short and J 4 bases short, with 13 bases between. Germline CDR1 SGHNT, CDR2 YENEEA. This CDR3 reads CASSFSGTSYNEQFF. CDR3 sequence (DNA): TGTGCCAGCAGCTTTTCAGGGACATCTTACAATGAGCAGTTCTTC.

CDR3 sequence reads: CASSVNGDRDEQYF. The CDR3 region has the DNA TGTGCCAGTAGTGTTAACGGGGATAGGGACGAGCAGTACTTC. V gene TRBV19 combines with J gene TRBJ2-7; TRBD2 is a possible D gene (5 bases). Trimming cost V 5 bases and J 5 bases, with 16 bases left between them. This CDR3 region has 14 residues. Germline CDR1 reads LNHDA; CDR2 reads SQIVND (reference sequence).

The chain joins TRBV4-3 to TRBJ1-2, with TRBD1 as a possible D gene (5 bases). This CDR3 has 14 residues. V was shortened by 0 bases and J by 4 bases, with 9 bases between the two germline ends. Germline CDR1 LGHNA, CDR2 YSLEER. The CDR3 is CASSQDQQGYGYTF. CDR3 coding DNA: TGCGCCAGCAGCCAAGATCAGCAGGGCTATGGCTACACCTTC.

V and J are TRBV30 and TRBJ2-5; the D is unclear. Trimming stripped 1 base from V and 6 bases from J, with 9 bases between. The CDR3 contains 12 residues. Germline CDR1 and CDR2: GTSNPN and SVGIG (reference sequence). CDR3 residues: CAWSDSPKTQYF. The CDR3 nucleotides are TGTGCCTGGAGTGACAGCCCCAAGACCCAGTACTTC.

This chain connects TRBV5-3 to TRBJ2-3; 10 positions match TRBD2. TRBV5-3 is placed among ORFs of uncertain function. There are 18 residues in the CDR3. V trimming: 0 bases; J trimming: 4 bases; junction bases outside the gene matches: 11. The CDR3 DNA follows: TGTGCCAGAAGCTTGGCCCCTCCGGGACTAGCGACCGCAGATACGCAGTATTTT. Amino acids: CARSLAPPGLATADTQYF.

V gene TRBV30 combines with J gene TRBJ1-4; 8 bases align to TRBD1. Germline V gene lookup returns CDR1 GTSNPN and CDR2 SVGIG (reference sequence). The CDR3 covers 14 residues. The V segment lost 2 bases and the J segment 5 bases; nucleotides outside the gene matches: 4. CDR3 sequence reads: CAWSTGQGNEKLFF. The CDR3 coding sequence is TGTGCCTGGAGTACAGGACAGGGAAATGAAAAACTGTTTTTT.

The rearrangement joins TRBV28 to TRBJ1-1, with 8 bases matching TRBD1. V lost 3 bases and J lost 3; bases outside the gene matches: 6. Looked up from germline, CDR1 is MDHEN and CDR2 is SYDVKM. This CDR3 is built from 15 residues. CDR3: CASSFWVDRDTEAFF. As DNA, the CDR3 is TGTGCCAGCAGTTTTTGGGTGGACAGGGACACTGAAGCTTTCTTT.

V usage is TRBV5-6 and J usage is TRBJ1-4; TRBD1 matches at 7 bases. This CDR3 comprises 15 residues. The trim removed 3 bases at V and 3 bases at J, leaving 5 bases unmatched. The germline gives CDR1 SGHDT, CDR2 YYEEEE. CDR3 loop: CASSWRQGSNEKLFF. The CDR3 DNA follows: TGTGCCAGCAGCTGGAGACAGGGATCTAATGAAAAACTGTTTTTT.

CDR3 loop: CASQGTANTEAFF. The CDR3 DNA is TGTGCCAGCCAAGGGACAGCAAACACTGAAGCTTTCTTT. V gene TRBV2 combines with J gene TRBJ1-1; 7 bases are a match to TRBD1. This CDR3 has 13 amino acids. The germline V gene encodes CDR1 SNHLY and CDR2 FYNNEI. With 8 bases clipped from V and 2 bases from J, the junction kept 5 bases outside the gene matches.

This clone occurred once. The chain is built from TRBV19 and TRBJ2-7, with D possibly matching TRBD1 (6 bases). The CDR3 is 15 residues long. V dropped 1 base and J dropped 0 bases, with 10 bases sitting between them. From germline, CDR1 is LNHDA and CDR2 SQIVND (reference sequence). CDR3 in DNA: TGTGCCAGTAGTATAGGGGAAGGGGGCTCCTACGAGCAGTACTTC. Amino acids: CASSIGEGGSYEQYF.

This chain uses TRBV5-1 with TRBJ2-1; TRBD2 matches 7 bases. Unmatched junction bases numbered 2, after V lost 0 bases and J lost 2 bases. This CDR3 has 15 amino acids. Germline CDR1 reads SGHRS; CDR2 reads YFSETQ. This chain's CDR3 is CASSLGEGPYNEQFF. CDR3 nucleotides: TGCGCCAGCAGCTTGGGGGAGGGGCCCTACAATGAGCAGTTCTTC.

This rearrangement joins TRBV4-3 to TRBJ2-1; no clear D gene. The ends were cut back, 4 bases at V and 4 bases at J, with 11 bases in the middle. The CDR3 consists of 14 residues. Germline-derived CDR1 and CDR2 are LGHNA and YSLEER. For the CDR3, the DNA is TGCGCCAGCAGCCTACGACTGGAATACAATGAGCAGTTCTTC. Its protein is CASSLRLEYNEQFF.

V is TRBV2 and J is TRBJ2-1, with 12 bases aligning to TRBD2. V shed 6 bases, J shed 8 bases, and the junction held 2 bases outside the gene matches. The CDR3 is 13 amino acids. The germline CDR1 and CDR2 sequences are SNHLY and FYNNEI. CDR3 nucleotide sequence: TGTGCCAGCAGACTAGCGGGGGGTGATGAGCAGTTCTTC. Protein: CASRLAGGDEQFF.

The genes are TRBV11-2 and TRBJ2-7; 7 nucleotides agree with TRBD1. Germline loops: CDR1 SGHAT, CDR2 FQNNGV. The V gene end was trimmed by 1 base and the J gene end by 3 bases; junction bases not matched to a gene: 6. The CDR3 has 15 residues. CDR3 loop: CASSLVYRGSYEQYF. In DNA form, the CDR3 reads TGTGCCAGCAGCTTAGTCTACAGGGGAAGCTACGAGCAGTACTTC. Full variable domain (rest looked up from reference TRBV11-2 and TRBJ2-7): EAGVAQSPRYKIIEKRQSVAFWCNPISGHATLYWYQQILGQGPKLLIQFQNNGVVDDSQLPKDRFSAERLKGVDSTLKIQPAKLEDSAVYLCASSLVYRGSYEQYFGPGTRLTVT.

The chain is built from TRBV6-6 and TRBJ1-5; D remains unclear. The CDR3 runs 11 residues. Germline V gene lookup returns CDR1 MNHNY and CDR2 SVGAGI (reference sequence). V was trimmed by 5 bases and J by 9 bases, leaving 8 bases between them. This CDR3 is CASSVPGPQHF. CDR3 DNA: TGTGCCAGCAGTGTCCCAGGGCCCCAGCATTTT.

J is TRBJ2-5 and V is TRBV6-1; D call uncertain. From germline, CDR1 is MNHNS and CDR2 SASEGT. Trimming took 6 bases from V and 0 from J, leaving 5 bases between them. The CDR3 covers 12 residues. DNA of the CDR3: TGTGCCAGCAGCCTGTACCAAGAGACCCAGTACTTC. It translates to CASSLYQETQYF.

CDR3 in amino acids: CSATGGQPQHF. CDR3 coding DNA: TGCAGTGCTACAGGGGGTCAGCCCCAGCATTTT. This chain uses TRBV20-1 with TRBJ1-5; 7 bases align to TRBD1. Germline trimming cut 4 bases from V and 6 bases from J; bases unmatched to any gene: 0. The CDR3 runs to 11 residues. Germline lookup yields CDR1 DFQATT and CDR2 SNEGSKA (reference sequence).

The chain combines TRBV27 with TRBJ1-1; tentatively, D is TRBD1 (6 bases). The CDR3 extends over 14 amino acids. The germline V gene encodes CDR1 MNHEY and CDR2 SMNVEV (reference sequence). Trimming took 3 bases from V and 3 from J, leaving 11 bases between them. The CDR3 DNA reads TGTGCCAGCAGTTTGAGAGGACAGTACACTGAAGCTTTCTTT. This gives the protein CASSLRGQYTEAFF.

This chain joins TRBV4-1 and TRBJ2-1, with 12 bases that match TRBD2. The CDR3 has 16 amino acids. Unmatched junction bases numbered 6, after V lost 3 bases and J lost 6 bases. The germline CDR1 and CDR2 sequences are MGHRA and YSYEKL. The CDR3 DNA follows: TGCGCCAGCAGCCAGGATCCGGGACTAGCGGGCAATGAGCAGTTCTTC. As protein: CASSQDPGLAGNEQFF.

J is TRBJ1-3 and V is TRBV6-5; D is undetermined. From germline, CDR1 is MNHEY and CDR2 SVGAGI. This CDR3 has 16 amino acids. Trimming removed 4 bases at V and 0 bases at J, with 13 bases between. CDR3 bases: TGTGCCAGCAGTTTCTTACACGATAACTCTGGAAACACCATATATTTT. It is translated as CASSFLHDNSGNTIYF.

This clone was picked up one time. The chain combines TRBV2 with TRBJ2-7, with D tentatively TRBD1 (5 bases). The CDR3 consists of 13 residues. Trimming pared 7 bases from V and 2 bases from J, leaving 12 bases between. CDR1 and CDR2 (germline): SNHLY, FYNNEI. CDR3 in DNA: TGTGCCAGCACCGTCGACAGACCCTACGAGCAGTACTTC. As protein: CASTVDRPYEQYF.

V usage is TRBV30 and J usage is TRBJ2-5, with a tentative D call TRBD2 (5 bases). The V gene lost 4 bases and the J gene lost 0 bases, with 12 bases spanning the gap. CDR1 GTSNPN and CDR2 SVGIG come from the germline V gene (reference sequence). This CDR3 spans 14 amino acids. CDR3 nucleotides: TGTGCCTGGAAAGTGGGAGTCAACCAAGAGACCCAGTACTTC. Residues: CAWKVGVNQETQYF.

The CDR3 here is CASSSSGTFLYNEQFF. The CDR3 DNA is TGCGCCAGCAGCTCCTCCGGGACTTTCCTTTACAATGAGCAGTTCTTC. The chain links TRBV5-1 to TRBJ2-1, with a weak D call TRBD2 (6 bases). This CDR3 has 16 residues. The ends were cut back, 3 bases at V and 4 bases at J, with 17 bases in the middle. The germline V gene encodes CDR1 SGHRS and CDR2 YFSETQ.

This chain connects TRBV7-9 to TRBJ2-3, with TRBD2 matching 8 bases. Germline V gives CDR1 SEHNR, CDR2 FQNEAQ (reference sequence). The CDR3 is 14 amino acids. V lost 5 bases, J lost 4 bases, and 5 bases stayed unmatched. CDR3 DNA sequence: TGTGCCAGCAGCAATAGCGGGACCTCAGATACGCAGTATTTT. It translates to CASSNSGTSDTQYF.

V is TRBV10-1 and J is TRBJ2-7; TRBD2 agrees at 7 bases. Germline assignment: CDR1 WNHNN and CDR2 SYGVQD (reference sequence). V was pared by 0 bases and J by 4 bases, with 9 bases of the junction left unmatched. The CDR3 has 16 residues. The CDR3 is CASSESRPSGIYEQYF. For the CDR3, the DNA is TGCGCCAGCAGTGAGTCAAGGCCTAGCGGCATTTACGAGCAGTACTTC.